Following are 26 T cell receptor beta chains from one sample sequenced in a study of cytomegalovirus exposure and HLA in healthy donors. PCR amplification relied on 60 Vbeta primers (plus 13 Jbeta primers). This table comes from immunoSEQ multiplex PCR, and its TCRdb copy is limited to in-frame clones, with some not included. The repertoire has about 190,000 clones, approximately 80% of them found once; the top ten carry around 3.6%. Source material: PBMCs. Source of these receptors: a man aged 40-50 years in good health and CMV-seropositive.

This clone was seen a handful of times. The chain combines TRBV27 with TRBJ2-1; the D gene is possibly TRBD1 (5 bases). Germline V gives CDR1 MNHEY, CDR2 SMNVEV (reference sequence). The CDR3 length is 15 residues. Deletions cut 6 bases from V and 9 bases from J, with 21 bases between. CDR3 DNA: TGTGCCAGCAGCCCGCGGCAGGGCAGGGTACGTGAGCAGTTCTTC. It specifies CASSPRQGRVREQFF.

The chain uses TRBV6-1 and TRBJ1-5, with D perhaps TRBD1 (5 bases). The CDR3 has 14 residues. Germline V gene sequence: CDR1 MNHNS, CDR2 SASEGT. With 1 base removed from V and 4 bases from J, the gap between germline ends came to 8 bases. The CDR3 sequence is CASSEGRANQPQHF. Written as DNA, the CDR3 is TGTGCCAGCAGTGAAGGCAGGGCTAATCAGCCCCAGCATTTT.

The chain carries TRBV21-1 and TRBJ1-4; TRBD1 is taken as the D call from the table, unchecked against the DNA. TRBV21-1 corresponds to a pseudogene. This CDR3 comprises 16 residues. CDR3 DNA sequence: TGTGCCAGCAGCAAAGTTTCGGGACAGGGCTTAGGAAAACTGTTTTTT. This translates into CASSKVSGQGLGKLFF.

The chain's CDR3 is CAWARGGETQYF. As DNA, the CDR3 is TGTGCCTGGGCCCGAGGAGGAGAGACCCAGTACTTC. The gene calls are TRBV30 and TRBJ2-5; D may be TRBD2 (5 bases). Trimming left V 5 bases short and J 4 bases short, with 11 bases between. The length of the CDR3 is 12 residues. Germline values: CDR1 GTSNPN, CDR2 SVGIG (reference sequence).

This chain joins TRBV2 and TRBJ2-7, with 9 positions matching TRBD2. Per the germline V gene, CDR1 is SNHLY and CDR2 is FYNNEI. CDR3 length: 14 residues. V trimming: 6 bases; J trimming: 5 bases; junction bases outside the gene matches: 8. The CDR3 sequence is CASRAGGRGHEQYF. CDR3 sequence (DNA): TGTGCCAGCAGGGCGGGGGGGAGGGGCCACGAGCAGTACTTC.

The chain couples TRBV28 to TRBJ2-5; 13 bases fit TRBD2. Germline trimming cut 6 bases from V and 5 bases from J; bases unmatched to any gene: 6. The CDR3 has 15 residues. Germline loops: CDR1 MDHEN, CDR2 SYDVKM. The CDR3 nucleotides are TGTGCCAGCAGGTTCGGACTAGCGGGAGCTGAGACCCAGTACTTC. Its protein is CASRFGLAGAETQYF.

The chain recombines TRBV5-5 with TRBJ2-5; the D gene is possibly TRBD2 (6 bases). Germline assignment: CDR1 SGHKS and CDR2 YYEKEE (reference sequence). The CDR3 consists of 17 residues. The V end lost 2 bases, the J end lost 0 bases, and 17 bases lay between the germline ends. The CDR3 region has the DNA TGTGCCAGCAGCTTACCCGGGAGTGGGGGGTACCAAGAGACCCAGTACTTC. This encodes CASSLPGSGGYQETQYF.

The rearrangement joins TRBV2 to TRBJ2-5; D gene unclear. Germline V gives CDR1 SNHLY, CDR2 FYNNEI. The length of the CDR3 is 15 residues. V was pared by 0 bases and J by 6 bases, with 14 bases between. Here the CDR3 DNA reads TGTGCCAGCAGTGAAGCATACCAGGTGGCACAGACCCAGTACTTC. The encoded protein is CASSEAYQVAQTQYF. The whole variable domain, remainder taken from reference TRBV2 and TRBJ2-5, is EPEVTQTPSHQVTQMGQEVILRCVPISNHLYFYWYRQILGQKVEFLVSFYNNEISEKSEIFDDQFSVERPDGSNFTLKIRSTKLEDSAMYFCASSEAYQVAQTQYFGPGTRLLVL.

V and J are TRBV4-1 and TRBJ1-5; D is uncertain. V lost 0 bases to trimming and J lost 7 bases, with 16 bases between them. CDR1 and CDR2 (germline): MGHRA, YSYEKL. This CDR3 is 16 amino acids long. The CDR3 DNA sequence: TGCGCCAGCAGCCAAGATCCCAGTCGGGTAGGCCAGCCCCAGCATTTT. Protein product: CASSQDPSRVGQPQHF.

V and J are TRBV28 and TRBJ1-1; 7 bases are shared with TRBD1. This CDR3 has 14 residues. The germline gives CDR1 MDHEN, CDR2 SYDVKM. Trimming removed 5 bases from V and 3 bases from J; junction bases left unmatched: 6. The CDR3 sequence is CASSAPGQHTEAFF. As DNA, the CDR3 is TGTGCCAGCAGTGCCCCGGGACAGCACACTGAAGCTTTCTTT. Full variable domain (missing parts from reference TRBV28 and TRBJ1-1): DVKVTQSSRYLVKRTGEKVFLECVQDMDHENMFWYRQDPGLGLRLIYFSYDVKMKEKGDIPEGYSVSREKKERFSLILESASTNQTSMYLCASSAPGQHTEAFFGQGTRLTVV.

The chain combines TRBV30 with TRBJ2-2; D possibly corresponds to TRBD2 (5 bases). The CDR3 consists of 13 residues. Germline V CDR1 and CDR2: GTSNPN, SVGIG (reference sequence). The V and J ends lost 4 bases and 6 bases respectively, with 12 bases between them. CDR3 residues: CAWTRSGAGELFF. The CDR3 DNA reads TGTGCCTGGACACGATCCGGGGCCGGGGAGCTGTTTTTT.

The chain recombines TRBV7-2 with TRBJ2-7; TRBD2 matches 7 bases. Germline V gene sequence: CDR1 SGHTA, CDR2 FQGNSA. The CDR3 length is 14 residues. The J segment lost 6 bases and the V segment lost 0 bases, leaving 5 bases of the junction unmatched. The CDR3 bases are TGTGCCAGCAGCTTAGCGGGAGGGCCGGCCGAGCAGTACTTC. Translation: CASSLAGGPAEQYF.

V is TRBV7-9 and J is TRBJ2-6; maybe TRBD1 (6 bases). Per the germline V gene, CDR1 is SEHNR and CDR2 is FQNEAQ (reference sequence). V lost 4 bases and J 0 bases, leaving 13 bases between the germline ends. CDR3 size: 17 residues. CDR3 bases: TGTGCCAGCAGCTACCGGGACACAAGCTCTGGGGCCAACGTCCTGACTTTC. It codes for CASSYRDTSSGANVLTF. Looking up the rest from reference TRBV7-9 and TRBJ2-6 gives the full variable domain: DTGVSQNPRHKITKRGQNVTFRCDPISEHNRLYWYRQTLGQGPEFLTYFQNEAQLEKSRLLSDRFSAERPKGSFSTLEIQRTEQGDSAMYLCASSYRDTSSGANVLTFGAGSRLTVL.

This rearrangement joins TRBV2 to TRBJ2-5; 12 bases map to TRBD2. The CDR3 is 20 residues long. Germline V lookup: CDR1 SNHLY, CDR2 FYNNEI. The V and J ends lost 0 bases and 7 bases, in that order; junction bases with no gene match: 18. CDR3 bases: TGTGCCAGCAGTGAAGCCCGTACTACTAGCGGGGGGACCTCCGGTAGGACCCAGTACTTC. Protein product: CASSEARTTSGGTSGRTQYF.

The rearrangement links TRBV28 to TRBJ1-5; 9 positions match TRBD1. Germline assignment: CDR1 MDHEN and CDR2 SYDVKM. Trimming took 4 bases from V and 9 from J; bases not matched to a gene: 10. This CDR3 has 15 residues. CDR3 region: CASSSGTGRLGPQHF. CDR3 in DNA: TGTGCCAGCAGTTCGGGGACAGGGAGGTTGGGGCCCCAGCATTTT.

The chain carries TRBV7-9 and TRBJ2-7, with a possible D match to TRBD1 (5 bases). This CDR3 comprises 13 residues. Germline-derived CDR1 and CDR2 are SEHNR and FQNEAQ (reference sequence). V was shortened by 5 bases and J by 3 bases, with 11 bases between the two germline ends. CDR3 region: CASSGTGLYEQYF. CDR3 nucleotide sequence: TGTGCCAGCAGCGGCACAGGTCTCTACGAGCAGTACTTC.

The CDR3 coding sequence is TGTGCCAGCAGCCCGACAGGGGTTCTAACCTCTGGGGCCAACGTCCTGACTTTC. Translating gives CASSPTGVLTSGANVLTF. The rearrangement joins TRBV5-4 to TRBJ2-6; 8 bases are a match to TRBD1. CDR3 length: 18 residues. Losses at the gene ends were 4 bases for V and 0 bases for J; bases not matched to a gene: 9. The germline CDR1 and CDR2 sequences are SGHNT and YYREEE (reference sequence).

In DNA form, the CDR3 reads TGTGCCAGTAAGGAGGGAGGACGAGAGACCCAGTACTTC. Encoded protein: CASKEGGRETQYF. The J gene is TRBJ2-5, the V gene TRBV19, with D tentatively TRBD2 (6 bases). This CDR3 contains 13 residues. Trimming left V 7 bases short and J 4 bases short, with 13 bases between. Germline values: CDR1 LNHDA, CDR2 SQIVND (reference sequence). Complete variable domain (other parts from reference TRBV19 and TRBJ2-5): DGGITQSPKYLFRKEGQNVTLSCEQNLNHDAMYWYRQDPGQGLRLIYYSQIVNDFQKGDIAEGYSVSREKKESFPLTVTSAQKNPTAFYLCASKEGGRETQYFGPGTRLLVL.

The chain recombines TRBV29-1 with TRBJ2-7; 9 bases align to TRBD1. Germline V gene lookup returns CDR1 SQVTM and CDR2 ANQGSEA. Losses at the gene ends were 3 bases for V and 6 bases for J; bases not matched to a gene: 9. This CDR3 is 14 amino acids long. As DNA, the CDR3 is TGCAGCGTTGAGGTCCCGGGACAGGGTGCCGAGCAGTACTTC. It codes for CSVEVPGQGAEQYF.

The chain recombines TRBV10-3 with TRBJ2-5, with 13 bases fitting TRBD2. V dropped 6 bases and J dropped 3; count of bases not matched to a gene: 4. CDR1 and CDR2 from the germline V gene are ENHRY and SYGVKD. This CDR3 is built from 15 residues. CDR3 nucleotide sequence: TGTGCCATCAGGGGGACTAGCGGGAACGAAGAGACCCAGTACTTC. This gives the protein CAIRGTSGNEETQYF.

Only a few counts were recorded for this clone. V gene TRBV4-3 combines with J gene TRBJ2-7, with a weak D call TRBD2 (7 bases). V lost 3 bases to trimming and J lost 1 base, with 25 bases between them. CDR3 length: 19 amino acids. CDR1 is LGHNA and CDR2 is YSLEER in the germline V gene. The CDR3 loop is CASSQTWGGHRSVSYEQYF. For the CDR3, the DNA is TGCGCCAGCAGCCAGACCTGGGGGGGGCACAGATCCGTTTCCTACGAGCAGTACTTC.

The chain employs TRBV5-4 and TRBJ2-1; D perhaps matches TRBD2 (5 bases). CDR3 length: 14 residues. Trimming shortened V by 4 bases and J by 3 bases, and 11 bases separated the two germline ends. Per the germline V gene, CDR1 is SGHNT and CDR2 is YYREEE (reference sequence). The CDR3 sequence: CASSGQRSYNEQFF. CDR3 coding DNA: TGTGCCAGCAGCGGTCAGCGGAGCTACAATGAGCAGTTCTTC.

This chain links TRBV2 with TRBJ2-5, with 7 bases aligning to TRBD2. After removal of 7 bases from V and 4 bases from J, the junction contained 9 bases not matched to a gene. CDR1 is SNHLY, CDR2 FYNNEI, per germline. CDR3 length: 14 amino acids. CDR3 sequence: CASNTARELETQYF. CDR3 in DNA: TGTGCCAGCAACACCGCGCGGGAGTTAGAGACCCAGTACTTC.

The genes are TRBV28 and TRBJ1-2; a possible D gene is TRBD1 (6 bases). Trimming shortened V by 2 bases and J by 10 bases, and 14 bases separated the two germline ends. Germline-derived CDR1 and CDR2 are MDHEN and SYDVKM. The CDR3 is made up of 13 amino acids. The DNA of the CDR3 is TGTGCCAGCAGTTTAAAGACAGGCGGCGACTACACCTTC. Its protein is CASSLKTGGDYTF.

This clone was counted only a few times. V gene TRBV10-3 combines with J gene TRBJ2-1, with D perhaps TRBD2 (6 bases). CDR1 is ENHRY and CDR2 is SYGVKD in the germline V gene. CDR3 length equals 14 residues. V was trimmed by 7 bases and J by 4 bases, leaving 14 bases between them. CDR3 bases: TGTGCCATCACAGCTGGACGGGGGTACAATGAGCAGTTCTTC. Translation gives CAITAGRGYNEQFF.

The chain is built from TRBV7-9 and TRBJ1-1; D possibly corresponds to TRBD1 (6 bases). Germline V gene data show CDR1 as SEHNR and CDR2 as FQNEAQ (reference sequence). The CDR3 spans 15 residues. The V end lost 4 bases, the J end lost 0 bases, and 12 bases lay between the germline ends. The chain's CDR3 is CASSSFGTMNTEAFF. CDR3 DNA sequence: TGTGCCAGCAGCTCCTTCGGGACAATGAACACTGAAGCTTTCTTT.